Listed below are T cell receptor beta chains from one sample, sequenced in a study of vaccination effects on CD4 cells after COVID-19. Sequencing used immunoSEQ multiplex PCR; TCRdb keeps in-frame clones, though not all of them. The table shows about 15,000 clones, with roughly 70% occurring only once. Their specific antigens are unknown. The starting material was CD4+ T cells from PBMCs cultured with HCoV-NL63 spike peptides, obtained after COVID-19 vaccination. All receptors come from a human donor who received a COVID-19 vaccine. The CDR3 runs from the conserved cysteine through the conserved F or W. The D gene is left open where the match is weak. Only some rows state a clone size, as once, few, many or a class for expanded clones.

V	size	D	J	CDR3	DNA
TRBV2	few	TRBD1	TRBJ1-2	CASSFDRGTYGYTF	TGTGCCAGCAGTTTCGACAGGGGGACCTATGGCTACACCTTC
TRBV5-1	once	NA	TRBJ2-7	CASSLATALYEQYF	TGCGCCAGCAGCTTGGCGACAGCTCTCTACGAGCAGTACTTC
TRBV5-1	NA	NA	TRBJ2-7	CASTGDIYSYEQYF	TGCGCCAGCACCGGGGACATTTACTCCTACGAGCAGTACTTC
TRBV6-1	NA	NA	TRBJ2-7	CASSDNPYEQYF	TGTGCCAGCAGTGACAACCCCTATGAGCAGTACTTC
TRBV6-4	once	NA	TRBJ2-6	CASSETSSGANVLTF	TGTGCCAGCAGTGAGACTAGCTCTGGGGCCAACGTCCTGACTTTC
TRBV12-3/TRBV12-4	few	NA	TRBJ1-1	CASSLRGKTEAFF	TGTGCCAGCAGTCTCCGGGGCAAGACTGAAGCTTTCTTT
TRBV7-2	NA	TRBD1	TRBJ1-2	CASSLEGRGSYGYTF	TGTGCCAGCAGCTTAGAGGGCAGGGGGAGCTATGGCTACACCTTC
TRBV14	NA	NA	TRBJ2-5	CASSQLPGTGTQYF	TGTGCCAGCAGCCAACTTCCCGGAACCGGGACCCAGTACTTC
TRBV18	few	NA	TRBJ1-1	CASSPRPENTEAFF	TGTGCCAGCTCACCAAGGCCAGAGAACACTGAAGCTTTCTTT
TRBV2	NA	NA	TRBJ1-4	CASRTGTGGEKLFF	TGTGCCAGCAGGACCGGGACCGGCGGTGAAAAACTGTTTTTT
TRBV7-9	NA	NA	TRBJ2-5	CASSPQGRGEETQYF	TGTGCCAGCAGCCCCCAGGGGAGGGGTGAAGAGACCCAGTACTTC
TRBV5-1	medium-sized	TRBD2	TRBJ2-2	CASSSGLAHTGELFF	TGCGCCAGCAGCTCTGGACTAGCGCACACCGGGGAGCTGTTTTTT
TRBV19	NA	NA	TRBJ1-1	CASSARPNTEAFF	TGTGCCAGTAGTGCTAGGCCGAACACTGAAGCTTTCTTT
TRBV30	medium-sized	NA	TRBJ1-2	CAWSVRGTYGYTF	TGTGCCTGGAGTGTACGGGGGACCTATGGCTACACCTTC
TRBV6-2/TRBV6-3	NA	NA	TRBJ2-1	CASSPWGRDNEQFF	TGTGCCAGCAGCCCGTGGGGGCGAGACAATGAGCAGTTCTTC
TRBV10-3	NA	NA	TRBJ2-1	CAIKKQGGSYNEQFF	TGTGCCATCAAGAAACAGGGTGGCTCCTACAATGAGCAGTTCTTC
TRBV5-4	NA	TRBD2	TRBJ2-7	CASSLISGSDYEQYF	TGTGCCAGCAGCTTGATCAGCGGGAGTGACTACGAGCAGTACTTC
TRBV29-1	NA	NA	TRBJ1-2	CSVGELKQGIVGYGYTF	TGCAGCGTGGGAGAGCTAAAACAGGGAATAGTCGGCTATGGCTACACCTTC
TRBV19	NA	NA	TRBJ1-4	CASSRNRGEKLFF	TGTGCCAGTAGTAGGAACCGGGGTGAAAAACTGTTTTTT
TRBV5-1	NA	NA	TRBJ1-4	CASSLQTGAEKLFF	TGCGCCAGCAGCTTGCAAACAGGTGCTGAAAAACTGTTTTTT
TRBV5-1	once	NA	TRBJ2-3	CASSLNADTQYF	TGCGCCAGCAGCTTGAATGCAGATACGCAGTATTTT
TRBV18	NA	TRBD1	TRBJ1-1	CASSPGTGGTEAFF	TGTGCCAGCTCACCCGGGACAGGGGGAACTGAAGCTTTCTTT
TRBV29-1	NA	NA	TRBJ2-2	CSGRPDTGELFF	TGCAGCGGGAGACCCGACACCGGGGAGCTGTTTTTT
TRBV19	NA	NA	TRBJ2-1	CASSIGGTSSSYNEQFF	TGTGCCAGTAGTATTGGGGGGACTTCTAGTTCCTACAATGAGCAGTTCTTC
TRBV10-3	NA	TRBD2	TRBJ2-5	CAIRASGGGETQYF	TGTGCCATCAGGGCTAGCGGGGGAGGAGAGACCCAGTACTTC
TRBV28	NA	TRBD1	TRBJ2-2	CASSQDRGTGELFF	TGTGCCAGCAGTCAAGACAGGGGCACCGGGGAGCTGTTTTTT
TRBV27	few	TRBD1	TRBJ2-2	CASSLDRVNLITGELFF	TGTGCCAGCAGTTTGGACAGGGTCAATTTAATCACCGGGGAGCTGTTTTTT
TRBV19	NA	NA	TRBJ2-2	CASNNVVNTGELFF	TGTGCCAGTAACAATGTGGTGAACACCGGGGAGCTGTTTTTT
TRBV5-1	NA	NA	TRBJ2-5	CASSLEETQYF	TGCGCCAGCAGCTTGGAAGAGACCCAGTACTTC
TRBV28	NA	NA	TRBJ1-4	CASSPSRGAREKLFF	TGTGCCAGCAGTCCCTCCCGGGGGGCGCGGGAAAAACTGTTTTTT
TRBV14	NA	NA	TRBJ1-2	CASSPSSMILGYTF	TGTGCCAGCAGCCCCAGCAGTATGATTCTGGGCTACACCTTC
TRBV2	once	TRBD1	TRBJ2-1	CASSGETGLNEQFF	TGTGCCAGCAGTGGGGAGACAGGGCTCAATGAGCAGTTCTTC
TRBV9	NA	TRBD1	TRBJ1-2	CASRPSTGGAFGYTF	TGTGCCAGCAGACCCTCGACAGGGGGCGCGTTTGGCTACACCTTC
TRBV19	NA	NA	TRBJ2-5	CASSPGLGRGGETQYF	TGTGCCAGTAGCCCTGGGCTCGGCAGGGGTGGAGAGACCCAGTACTTC
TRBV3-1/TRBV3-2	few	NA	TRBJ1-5	CASSQGRYQPQHF	TGTGCCAGCAGCCAGGGACGTTATCAGCCCCAGCATTTT
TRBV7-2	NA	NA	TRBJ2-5	CASSFRGSGEKETQYF	TGTGCCAGCAGCTTTCGGGGTTCGGGGGAGAAGGAGACCCAGTACTTC
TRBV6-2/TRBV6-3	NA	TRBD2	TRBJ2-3	CASSYGLAGGSYSSTDTQYF	TGTGCCAGCAGTTACGGACTAGCGGGGGGTAGCTATTCTAGCACAGATACGCAGTATTTT
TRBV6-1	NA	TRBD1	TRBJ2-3	CASSEQGGSRTDTQYF	TGTGCCAGCAGCGAACAGGGGGGTAGCCGCACAGATACGCAGTATTTT
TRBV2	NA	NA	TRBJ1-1	CATEVGANTEAFF	TGTGCCACTGAGGTGGGTGCGAACACTGAAGCTTTCTTT
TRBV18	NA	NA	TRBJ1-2	CASSPTGLRVYGYTF	TGTGCCAGCTCTCCGACAGGCCTGCGAGTCTATGGCTACACCTTC
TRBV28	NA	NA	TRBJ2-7	CASSLRNSYEQYF	TGTGCCAGCAGTTTAAGGAACTCCTACGAGCAGTACTTC
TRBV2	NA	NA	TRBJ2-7	CASSGGQPGSYEQYF	TGTGCCAGCAGTGGGGGGCAACCTGGCTCCTACGAGCAGTACTTC
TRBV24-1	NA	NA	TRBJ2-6	CATSEGSGANVLTF	TGTGCCACCAGTGAGGGCTCTGGGGCCAACGTCCTGACTTTC
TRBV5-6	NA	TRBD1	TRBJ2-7	CASSLALLSTGAEQYF	TGTGCCAGCAGCTTGGCCCTCCTCTCGACAGGGGCCGAGCAGTACTTC
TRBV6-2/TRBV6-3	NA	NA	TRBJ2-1	CASSSGSGTRQFF	TGTGCCAGCAGCTCCGGATCCGGGACGCGTCAGTTCTTC
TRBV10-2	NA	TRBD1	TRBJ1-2	CASSEYGTANYGYTF	TGCGCCAGCAGTGAGTATGGGACAGCTAACTATGGCTACACCTTC
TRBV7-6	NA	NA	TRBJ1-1	CASSPGRLVQNTEAFF	TGTGCCAGCAGCCCTGGACGTCTGGTCCAGAACACTGAAGCTTTCTTT
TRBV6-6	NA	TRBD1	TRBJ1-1	CASSYSVPQGSSEAFF	TGTGCCAGCAGTTACTCGGTTCCACAGGGGTCTTCCGAAGCTTTCTTT
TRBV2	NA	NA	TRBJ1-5	CASSVSGDRQPQHF	TGTGCCAGCAGTGTATCGGGGGATCGGCAGCCCCAGCATTTT
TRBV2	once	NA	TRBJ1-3	CASSFLTSISGNTIYF	TGTGCCAGCAGCTTTCTGACATCAATCTCTGGAAACACCATATATTTT
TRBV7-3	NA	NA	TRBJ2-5	CASSLAGTTQETQYF	TGTGCCAGCAGCTTAGCCGGGACAACCCAAGAGACCCAGTACTTC